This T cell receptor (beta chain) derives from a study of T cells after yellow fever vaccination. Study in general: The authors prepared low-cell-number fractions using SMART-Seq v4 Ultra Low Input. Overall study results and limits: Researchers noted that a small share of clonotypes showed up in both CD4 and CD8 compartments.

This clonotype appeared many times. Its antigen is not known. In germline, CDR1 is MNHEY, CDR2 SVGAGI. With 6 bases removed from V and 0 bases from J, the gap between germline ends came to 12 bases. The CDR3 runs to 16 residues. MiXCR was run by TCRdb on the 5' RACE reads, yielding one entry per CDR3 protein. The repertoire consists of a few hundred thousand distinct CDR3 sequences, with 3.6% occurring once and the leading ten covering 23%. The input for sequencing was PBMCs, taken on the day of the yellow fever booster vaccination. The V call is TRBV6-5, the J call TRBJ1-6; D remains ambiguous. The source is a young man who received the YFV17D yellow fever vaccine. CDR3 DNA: TGTGCCAGCAGCGACCATTCCAGCTCCTATAATTCACCCCTCCACTTT. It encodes CASSDHSSSYNSPLHF.